The TCR beta chain under discussion was sequenced for a study of blood T cell repertoires in COVID-19 (dated by TCRdb to the early 2020s). Regarding the study in general: Collaborator samples came from the United States, Italy and Spain and covered acute and convalescent phases of COVID-19. The material from the prospective study consisted of cDNA or gDNA derived from T cells, B-cell-depleted T cells, or PBMCs. Deeply sampled blood TCRbeta repertoires from subjects exposed to, actively infected with, or recovered from COVID-19 were included in the dataset. The repertoires were released in a freely available public database meant as a resource for research on the immune response to SARS-CoV-2. Samples were obtained from the ongoing ImmuneRACE study (first 160 participants) and from 1,200 or so subjects provided by 6 global collaborators. Sample metadata almost always included a de-identified subject ID, COVID-19 status, age in years and sex. HLA class I and class II types, where available, came from metadata supplied by the sample provider rather than from assay-based typing.

The immunoSEQ Assay, a bias-controlled multiplex PCR, was used to amplify TCRbeta CDR3 regions from genomic DNA. The paper's processing steps were these. The number of nucleated cells in each sample was estimated by amplification of reference gene primers within the assay. To quantify the absolute abundance of each unique TCRbeta CDR3 rearrangement, sequence reads were collapsed and filtered. For each sample, productive Simpson clonality was calculated by taking the square root of Simpson's diversity index across productive rearrangements. TCRdb's version of the immuneACCESS table is confined to in-frame rearrangements and falls short of the full clone set. An unresolved V gene accounts for under half of the shortfall where checked; the remainder is of unknown origin. That table furnishes V, J and clone size, whereas the DNA furnished D and trimming. The sample profile shows about 370,000 clones; 89% of them were found once. The ten top clones hold around 2.8% of the sample.

To note about this clone: Its antigen specificity is not known. Base qualities are not at hand, and no much larger clone is one base apart.

Based on the germline V gene, the CDR1 and CDR2 sequences are SNHLY and FYNNEI. The CDR3 measures 12 amino acids from cysteine to phenylalanine. The only DNA kept is the CDR3, 36 bases in frame from the first base. V loses 6 bases of germline sequence and J loses 8 bases, and the interval between the two ends is 13 bases. At one collaborating source in Seattle, patients were enrolled during active infection and were followed longitudinally through the course of disease. Whole blood was collected in K2EDTA tubes by collaborating institutions according to the institutions' own protocols. For TCRbeta analysis, collaborators shipped samples as frozen whole blood, isolated PBMCs, or DNA extracted from either of those sample types. Overall results and qualifications from the work: The quantity of clinical and demographic metadata differed by source and by participant and was supplied without curation.

The specimen sequenced was peripheral blood. The receptor was isolated from a woman in her 30s with COVID-19, enrolled during active disease. This chain is built from TRBV2 and TRBJ1-2; TRBD1 is a weak D gene call, 5 bases matching. In nucleotides, the sequence is TGTGCCAGCAGGGGGGGTTTGTGGGGCTACACCTTC. This yields the protein CASRGGLWGYTF.